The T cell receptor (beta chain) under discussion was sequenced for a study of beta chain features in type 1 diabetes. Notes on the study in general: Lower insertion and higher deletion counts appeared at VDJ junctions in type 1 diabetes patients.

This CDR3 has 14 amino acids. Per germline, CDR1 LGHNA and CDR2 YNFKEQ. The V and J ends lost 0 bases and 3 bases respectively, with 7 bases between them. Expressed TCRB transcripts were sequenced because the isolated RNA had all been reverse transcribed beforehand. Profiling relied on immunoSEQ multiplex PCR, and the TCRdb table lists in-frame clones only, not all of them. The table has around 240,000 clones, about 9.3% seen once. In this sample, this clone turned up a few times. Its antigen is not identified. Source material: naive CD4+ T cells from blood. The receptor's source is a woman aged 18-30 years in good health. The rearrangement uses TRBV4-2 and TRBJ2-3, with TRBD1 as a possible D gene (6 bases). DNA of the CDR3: TGTGCCAGCAGCCAAGATAGGGGGACAGATACGCAGTATTTT. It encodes CASSQDRGTDTQYF.